Following are 21 T cell receptor beta chains from one sample sequenced in a study of tumor-infiltrating lymphocytes in glioblastoma multiforme. TCR beta libraries were built from RNA through three nested multiplex PCR rounds using modified ARM-PCR. MiXCR was run by TCRdb on the multiplex PCR reads, yielding one entry per CDR3 protein. In the table there are 9,500 to 12,000 distinct CDR3 sequences, 66% of which are singletons. The sequenced sample consisted of brain tumor tissue. All receptors come from a male donor with glioblastoma.

V usage is TRBV11-2 and J usage is TRBJ2-7; D is ambiguous. The CDR3 contains 13 residues. Germline lookup yields CDR1 SGHAT and CDR2 FQNNGV. V was cut by 5 bases and J by 5 bases, with 13 bases left in between. The CDR3 here is CASSPHVTHEQYF. In DNA, the CDR3 is TGTGCCAGCAGCCCGCATGTTACCCACGAGCAGTACTTC.

With regard to this clonotype: Germline and junction disagree at one end, which may indicate a read error. V usage is TRBV20-1 and J usage is TRBJ1-5; maybe TRBD1 (6 bases). The CDR3 spans 12 residues. The germline gives CDR1 DFQATT, CDR2 SNEGSKA (reference sequence). Here the CDR3 DNA reads TGTAGTGCTAATACAGGGTTGCAGCCCCAGCATTTT. This codes for CSANTGLQPQHF.

The V and J genes are TRBV11-3 and TRBJ2-3; unclear D gene. V was clipped by 1 base and J by 0 bases, with 11 bases between them. The CDR3 loop spans 16 amino acids. Germline CDR1 SGHNT, CDR2 YENEEA. CDR3 sequence reads: CASSLGGHRSTDTQYF. CDR3 coding DNA: TGTGCCAGCAGCTTAGGAGGCCACCGGAGCACAGATACGCAGTATTTT.

This clonotype was recorded once. Germline and junction disagree at one end, which may indicate a read error. The chain joins TRBV5-1 to TRBJ1-1; D is perhaps TRBD1 (5 bases). CDR3 length: 15 amino acids. In germline, CDR1 is SGHRS, CDR2 YFSETQ. DNA of the CDR3: TGCGCCAGCAGCCCCACCCAGGGAGTAAACACTGAAGCTTTCTTC. This gives the protein CASSPTQGVNTEAFF.

This clonotype was seen a handful of times. The V and J genes are TRBV11-1 and TRBJ2-5; 12 positions match TRBD1. Germline CDR1 reads SGHAT; CDR2 reads FQDESV (reference sequence). With 5 bases clipped from V and 5 bases from J, the junction kept 9 bases outside the gene matches. The CDR3 runs 16 residues. The CDR3 sequence is CASSLPGQGARETQYF. The CDR3 DNA sequence: TGTGCCAGCAGCCTCCCGGGACAGGGGGCAAGGGAGACCCAGTACTTC.

Comment on this clonotype: The CDR3 ends on some other residue instead of the conserved phenylalanine or tryptophan, so this is likely a read error. The chain uses TRBV11-2 and TRBJ2-7; D is possibly TRBD2 (5 bases). From germline, CDR1 is SGHAT and CDR2 FQNNGV. The V and J ends lost 1 base and 4 bases respectively, with 17 bases between them. The CDR3 has 16 amino acids. The DNA for the CDR3 is TGTGCCAGCAGCTTAGTTTCTAGAAGGAGGTCGTACGAGCAGTACTCC. This translates into CASSLVSRRRSYEQYS.

For this clonotype: At one end, the junction sequence differs from germline, possibly due to a read error. V gene TRBV12-3 or TRBV12-4 combines with J gene TRBJ1-3; no reliable D call. The CDR3 runs to 12 residues. Here the CDR3 reads CAGSLVENTIYF. The DNA of the CDR3 is TGTGCCGGCAGTTTAGTTGAGAACACCATATATTTT.

In the case of this clonotype: Sequence at one end of the junction differs from germline and may be a read error. This chain connects TRBV4-1 to TRBJ1-5; TRBD1 matches at 7 bases. The CDR3 is 16 residues long. Germline V lookup: CDR1 MGHRA, CDR2 YSYEKL. The DNA for the CDR3 is TGCGCCAGCAGCCAAGACCCGGGGCAGGGGGGTCAGCCCCGGCATTTT. Encoded protein: CASSQDPGQGGQPRHF.

In its sample, this clonotype was seen many times. A read error is likely, as this CDR3 ends without the conserved phenylalanine or tryptophan. The gene calls are TRBV20-1 and TRBJ2-1; D perhaps matches TRBD2 (5 bases). In germline, CDR1 is DFQATT, CDR2 SNEGSKA (reference sequence). The germline V and J ends were trimmed by 0 bases and 8 bases, with 14 bases remaining between them. This CDR3 comprises 14 residues. The CDR3 coding sequence is TGCAGTGCTAGAGATGAGGCAGGACTGTATGAGCAGTTCTCC. Translating it yields CSARDEAGLYEQFS.

The gene calls are TRBV6-5 and TRBJ2-6; no definite D call. This CDR3 has 15 amino acids. Germline V gene sequence: CDR1 MNHEY, CDR2 SVGAGI. The germline V and J ends were trimmed by 2 bases and 4 bases, with 9 bases remaining between them. CDR3 region: CASSYGVSGANVLTF. For the CDR3, the DNA is TGTGCCAGCAGTTACGGAGTCTCGGGGGCCAACGTCCTGACTTTC.

With regard to this clonotype: One end of the junction does not line up with germline, which may come from a read error. The rearrangement joins TRBV5-1 to TRBJ2-7; D gene uncertain. The CDR3 runs to 16 residues. Germline V CDR1 and CDR2: SGHRS, YFSETQ. The CDR3 DNA follows: TGCGCCAGCAGTTTGGAAAGGACCCTAGGTCTGGTCGAGCAGTACTTC. Protein sequence: CASSLERTLGLVEQYF.

In the case of this clonotype: Being one base from a much bigger clone, this may be a read error. The chain carries TRBV5-1 and TRBJ1-1, with D perhaps TRBD1 (5 bases). Germline CDR1 is SGHRS and CDR2 is YFSETQ. This CDR3 is 14 amino acids long. The CDR3: CASSLAGGYTVALF. CDR3 DNA: TGCGCCAGCAGCTTGGCCGGGGGTTACACTGTAGCTCTCTTT.

About this clonotype itself: A much larger clone sits a single nucleotide away, making a read error possible. The missing conserved phenylalanine or tryptophan at the end of this CDR3 makes a read error likely. The J gene is TRBJ2-5, the V gene TRBV12-3 or TRBV12-4; D may be TRBD1 or TRBD2 (5 bases each). Gene TRBJ2-1 matches the end of the DNA better, so the J call may be wrong. CDR3 length: 14 amino acids. In DNA form, the CDR3 reads TGTGCCAGCAGTTTCCCAGGGACCCAAGAGACCCAGTTCCTC. This sequence encodes CASSFPGTQETQFL.

V is TRBV5-6 and J is TRBJ2-1, with 13 bases lining up with TRBD2. V lost 7 bases, J lost 9 bases, and 7 bases stayed unmatched. This CDR3 comprises 14 residues. CDR1 is SGHDT, CDR2 YYEEEE, per germline. CDR3 sequence reads: CASLSLAGGSEQFF. The CDR3 bases are TGTGCCAGCTTGTCACTAGCGGGAGGGAGTGAGCAGTTCTTC.

Judged by abundance, this clonotype is medium-sized. This rearrangement joins TRBV5-5 to TRBJ2-5; D might be TRBD1 or TRBD2, each matching 5 bases. There are 15 residues in the CDR3. V lost 4 bases, J lost 4 bases, and 17 bases lay in between. Germline V gives CDR1 SGHKS, CDR2 YYEKEE (reference sequence). The DNA of the CDR3 is TGTGCCAGCAGCGATGGTTGGGGGATTCGAGAGACCCAGTACTTC. It codes for CASSDGWGIRETQYF.

A word on this clonotype: An end of the junction differs from the germline gene, which may be a read error. This chain joins TRBV10-1 and TRBJ2-2; 12 bases line up with TRBD2. The CDR3 loop spans 16 amino acids. The V gene's germline CDR1 is WNHNN and CDR2 SYGVQD (reference sequence). CDR3 nucleotides: TGCGCCAGCAATGAAATGGCTAGCGGGAGGGTCGGGGAGCTGTATTTT. This encodes CASNEMASGRVGELYF.

Regarding this clonotype: This sequence may be a read error, since a much larger clone differs from it by one base. J is TRBJ2-7 and V is TRBV20-1, with a weak D call TRBD1 (5 bases). The V gene's germline CDR1 is DFQATT and CDR2 SNEGSKA (reference sequence). The CDR3 runs 13 residues. The CDR3 loop reads CNASIATAYKQYF. In DNA, the CDR3 is TGCAATGCTAGTATCGCGACAGCCTACAAGCAGTACTTC.

Comments on this clonotype: Since the CDR3 does not end with the conserved phenylalanine or tryptophan, this likely comes from a read error. Here the CDR3 reads CASSPDRTYEQYL. In DNA, the CDR3 is TGCGCCAGTAGCCCGGACAGGACCTACGAGCAGTACTTA. The chain couples TRBV4-1 to TRBJ2-7, with 7 nucleotides matching TRBD1. Germline assignment: CDR1 MGHRA and CDR2 YSYEKL. CDR3 length equals 13 residues.

As concerns this clonotype: One end of the junction fails to match germline, which may point to a read error. The CDR3 is CASSKTPQLQETQYF. The CDR3 DNA reads as TGTGCCAGCAGTAAAACCCCCCAACTTCAAGAGACCCAGTACTTT. The V gene is TRBV6-1, the J gene TRBJ2-5; D remains unclear. The CDR3 has 15 residues. Germline V lookup: CDR1 MNHNS, CDR2 SASEGT.

CDR3 residues: CASGTGGSPLHF. The CDR3 DNA follows: TGTGCCAGTGGGACAGGGGGGTCACCCCTCCACTTT. The genes are TRBV2 and TRBJ1-6; TRBD1 aligns across 11 bases. With 9 bases clipped from V and 10 bases from J, the junction kept 2 bases outside the gene matches. Germline assignment: CDR1 SNHLY and CDR2 FYNNEI. CDR3 length: 12 residues.

Sample share makes this clonotype medium-sized. The V and J genes are TRBV10-3 and TRBJ2-1; 8 bases align to TRBD2. The CDR3 consists of 15 residues. V shed 4 bases and J 5 bases; nucleotides not matched to a gene: 7. Per germline, CDR1 ENHRY and CDR2 SYGVKD. CDR3 in amino acids: CAISVDGRADNEQFF. CDR3 DNA sequence: TGTGCCATCAGTGTGGACGGGAGGGCCGACAATGAGCAGTTCTTC.